This TCR beta chain was retrieved from a study of CD8 T cells in ankylosing spondylitis. Study observations and caveats: With a CD8+ phenotype, disease-linked clones were relatively rare in peripheral blood. Reported data indicate significant enrichment of disease-linked clones within matched ankylosing spondylitis synovial fluid. One TCR beta motif, made up of eight or nine highly homologous variants, appeared characteristic of ankylosing spondylitis blood.

Molecular-barcoded quantitative 5'-RACE produced these TCR beta libraries. TCRdb re-called the 5' RACE reads through MiXCR, storing one row per CDR3 protein. The table has around 150,000 distinct CDR3 sequences, just under 7.5% seen once. This clonotype was observed many times. Its antigen is unknown. Germline assignment: CDR1 LGHNT and CDR2 FRNRAP. This CDR3 region has 14 residues. Trimming pared 0 bases from V and 4 bases from J, leaving 9 bases between. Sequencing was carried out using blood, either unsorted or a sorted T cell fraction (not recorded which). The chain links TRBV12-5 to TRBJ2-5, with a possible D match to TRBD1 (5 bases). The sequence was obtained from a female donor with ankylosing spondylitis or in good health (not recorded which). Written as DNA, the CDR3 is TGTGCTAGTGGTTTGGTGCAGGGCGGAGAGACCCAGTACTTC. It yields the protein CASGLVQGGETQYF.